The rows below give T cell receptor beta chains drawn from one sample of a study of T-cell reconstitution after alpha-beta-depleted transplantation in children. TCRdb recomputed calls from the PCR reads with MiXCR, one row per CDR3 protein. The data show about 980,000 distinct CDR3 sequences, about 29% seen once. The sequencing used PBMCs, mostly from graft donor cells, collected 360 days after TCRalphabeta/CD19-depleted stem cell transplant. The receptor set was obtained from a boy in the first two years of life who had a stem cell transplant for SCID, so the T cells may come from the graft donor. Each CDR3 is given with its conserved first and last residue. D genes are given only for firm matches. Expanded clones are given a class, and other clones once, few, many or no size at all.

CDR3 protein,CDR3 DNA,D gene,clone size,J gene,V gene
CASSRGHGADPFYEQYF,TGTGCCAGCAGCAGGGGACACGGGGCCGACCCCTTCTACGAGCAGTACTTC,NA,NA,TRBJ2-7,TRBV5-6
CASSYGGTGKETQYF,TGTGCCAGCAGTTACGGGGGGACAGGAAAAGAGACCCAGTACTTC,TRBD1,NA,TRBJ2-5,TRBV6-5
CASSRPNRVDTQYF,TGTGCCAGCAGCCGACCGAACCGGGTGGATACGCAGTATTTT,NA,NA,TRBJ2-3,TRBV6-5
CSASRDFNQPQHF,TGCAGTGCGAGCCGGGACTTCAATCAGCCCCAGCATTTT,NA,NA,TRBJ1-5,TRBV20-1
CASSLAPLKDPYQETQYF,TGTGCCAGCAGCTTAGCGCCTCTTAAGGACCCTTACCAAGAGACCCAGTACTTC,NA,few,TRBJ2-5,TRBV7-8
CSASQGAGETQYF,TGCAGTGCTAGCCAGGGGGCCGGGGAGACCCAGTACTTC,TRBD1,few,TRBJ2-5,TRBV20-1
CASSEAPAAWEQYF,TGTGCCAGCAGTGAAGCCCCCGCAGCCTGGGAGCAGTACTTC,NA,NA,TRBJ2-7,TRBV2
CSVARTKNEKLFF,TGCAGCGTTGCCAGGACCAAGAATGAAAAACTGTTTTTT,NA,many,TRBJ1-4,TRBV29-1
CASSLRYSPLHF,TGTGCCAGCAGTTTGCGTTATTCACCCCTCCACTTT,NA,NA,TRBJ1-6,TRBV12-3/TRBV12-4
CATSDSTALNTEAFF,TGTGCCACCAGTGATTCAACAGCCCTGAACACTGAAGCTTTCTTT,NA,few,TRBJ1-1,TRBV24-1
CASSLEQGAGELFF,TGTGCCAGCAGCTTAGAACAGGGCGCCGGGGAGCTGTTTTTT,NA,few,TRBJ2-2,TRBV7-2
CASSYSMVETQYF,TGTGCCAGCAGTTACTCGATGGTCGAGACCCAGTACTTC,NA,NA,TRBJ2-5,TRBV6-2/TRBV6-3
CASSFRTMVNNEQFF,TGCGCCAGCAGCTTCCGGACTATGGTCAACAATGAGCAGTTCTTC,NA,few,TRBJ2-1,TRBV5-1
CASSLSTGRGTEAFF,TGCGCCAGCAGCTTGAGTACAGGTCGGGGCACTGAAGCTTTCTTT,NA,NA,TRBJ1-1,TRBV5-1
CASSEQPLWGETQYF,TGTGCCAGCAGTGAACAACCCCTATGGGGGGAAACGCAGTATTTT,NA,NA,TRBJ2-3,TRBV2
CSANGGPRYEQYF,TGCAGTGCTAACGGGGGGCCACGCTACGAGCAGTACTTC,NA,NA,TRBJ2-7,TRBV20-1
CASSFVGMDTQYF,TGTGCCAGCAGCTTTGTAGGGATGGATACGCAGTATTTT,NA,few,TRBJ2-3,TRBV5-8
CASSLWDPNIQYF,TGTGCCAGCAGTTTATGGGACCCGAACATTCAGTACTTC,NA,NA,TRBJ2-4,TRBV12-3/TRBV12-4
CASSQEAGNTEAFF,TGTGCCAGCAGTCAAGAGGCAGGGAACACTGAAGCTTTCTTT,NA,many,TRBJ1-1,TRBV6-1
CSAVGGGPEAFF,TGCAGTGCTGTCGGGGGCGGCCCTGAAGCTTTCTTT,NA,few,TRBJ1-1,TRBV20-1
CSVTGVYYEQYF,TGCAGCGTGACAGGGGTGTACTACGAGCAGTACTTC,TRBD1,few,TRBJ2-7,TRBV29-1
CASAYSGGGTEAFF,TGCGCCAGCGCGTACTCGGGTGGAGGCACTGAAGCTTTCTTT,NA,NA,TRBJ1-1,TRBV5-1
CASSLGRGLDSEKLFF,TGTGCCAGCAGTTTGGGAAGAGGGCTGGACAGTGAAAAACTGTTTTTT,NA,few,TRBJ1-4,TRBV27
CASSTQTGAYGYTF,TGCGCCAGCAGCACCCAGACAGGGGCCTATGGCTACACCTTC,TRBD1,NA,TRBJ1-2,TRBV5-1
CASSVGFMGGLAEQFF,TGTGCCAGCAGTGTAGGTTTTATGGGGGGGTTAGCTGAGCAGTTCTTC,TRBD2,few,TRBJ2-1,TRBV2
CASSDGTLYAYEQYF,TGTGCCAGCAGTGACGGGACCCTCTACGCCTACGAGCAGTACTTC,NA,NA,TRBJ2-7,TRBV2
CASSHSGTGVNEQFF,TGTGCCAGCAGCCATTCCGGGACAGGGGTAAATGAGCAGTTCTTC,TRBD1,NA,TRBJ2-1,TRBV3-1
CASSVGGSVGYTF,TGTGCCAGCAGTGTAGGAGGGTCGGTTGGCTACACCTTC,NA,NA,TRBJ1-2,TRBV2
CASSAGQFSKNIQYF,TGTGCCAGCTCCGCGGGGCAGTTCTCCAAAAACATTCAGTACTTC,NA,few,TRBJ2-4,TRBV18
CASSLPESTDTQYF,TGCGCCAGCAGCTTGCCGGAGAGTACAGATACGCAGTATTTT,NA,NA,TRBJ2-3,TRBV5-1
CAISDMFQGTDTQYF,TGTGCCATCAGTGATATGTTCCAAGGCACAGATACGCAGTATTTT,NA,NA,TRBJ2-3,TRBV10-3
CASSLSATFSYEQYF,TGTGCCAGCAGTTTATCAGCTACGTTCTCCTACGAGCAGTACTTC,NA,few,TRBJ2-7,TRBV27
CSVGGANTEAFF,TGCAGCGTTGGTGGCGCGAACACTGAAGCTTTCTTT,NA,NA,TRBJ1-1,TRBV29-1
CASSQDSSGIRELFF,TGCGCCAGCAGCCAAGATTCGTCCGGGATCCGGGAGCTGTTTTTT,NA,few,TRBJ2-2,TRBV4-1
CATSRALRESNEQFF,TGTGCCACCAGCAGAGCTCTGCGGGAGTCCAATGAGCAGTTCTTC,TRBD2,few,TRBJ2-1,TRBV15
CASSGLAGHYNEQFF,TGCGCCAGCAGCGGCCTAGCGGGGCACTACAATGAGCAGTTCTTC,TRBD2,NA,TRBJ2-1,TRBV5-1
CASSLVAPLKNTGELFF,TGCGCCAGCAGCTTGGTAGCCCCCCTTAAGAACACCGGGGAGCTGTTTTTT,NA,few,TRBJ2-2,TRBV5-1
CASSALAGRNANTEAFF,TGTGCCAGCAGCGCCCTAGCAGGGAGGAATGCGAACACTGAAGCTTTCTTT,NA,NA,TRBJ1-1,TRBV9
CSVEVASQYF,TGCAGCGTTGAAGTGGCTAGTCAGTACTTC,NA,few,TRBJ2-5,TRBV29-1
CASSLDVGYDEQFF,TGTGCCAGCAGCTTAGATGTGGGATACGATGAGCAGTTCTTC,NA,NA,TRBJ2-1,TRBV7-9
CAGGHNQPQHF,TGTGCCGGGGGGCACAATCAGCCCCAGCATTTT,NA,NA,TRBJ1-5,TRBV6-6
CASRRVRGGSTDTQYF,TGCGCCAGCAGGAGGGTGCGCGGAGGGAGCACAGATACGCAGTATTTT,NA,few,TRBJ2-3,TRBV5-1